The rows below give T cell receptor beta chains drawn from one sample of a study of T cell responses to AZD1222 COVID-19 vaccine. The protocol was immunoSEQ multiplex PCR, while the TCRdb copy is restricted to in-frame clones and leaves out a portion. The sample has 150,000 or so clones, 80% to 95% seen once; the top ten hold approximately 2.7%. The sequenced sample was peripheral blood, obtained on day 0 of MenACWY control vaccination. The receptors come from an adult in good health. Each CDR3 is given with its conserved first and last residue. Only some rows state a clone size, as once, few, many or a class for expanded clones.

clone_size | j_call | cdr3_length | v_call | cdr3_aa
- | TRBJ1-5 | 23 | TRBV2 | CASSAALLRPGTRIQSSNQPQHF
- | TRBJ2-2 | 16 | TRBV7-3 | CASSPRVAVNTGELFF
- | TRBJ2-3 | 14 | TRBV5-1 | CASSLRRGIDTQYF
- | TRBJ1-5 | 15 | TRBV4-1 | CASSRTVGSNQPQHF
- | TRBJ1-3 | 12 | TRBV10-3 | CASQEAGNTIYF
- | TRBJ1-6 | 13 | TRBV5-1 | CASRSQGNSPLHF
- | TRBJ2-7 | 15 | TRBV10-1 | CASSDPGLGHYEQYF
- | TRBJ1-2 | 17 | TRBV5-1 | CASSLDLQGGPLYGYTF
once | TRBJ2-7 | 13 | TRBV30 | CAWSTSAVAEQYF
few | TRBJ1-6 | 15 | TRBV3-1/TRBV3-2 | CASSQEGGDNSPLHF
- | TRBJ1-1 | 14 | TRBV7-2 | CASSLAGGGTEAFF
- | TRBJ1-1 | 13 | TRBV9 | CASSVERNTEAFF
- | TRBJ2-7 | 16 | TRBV6-5 | CASSYSVASGTYEQYF
- | TRBJ1-1 | 13 | TRBV3-1/TRBV3-2 | CASSQALSYQAFF
once | TRBJ1-5 | 15 | TRBV5-1 | CASSPGTRLNQPQHF
- | TRBJ1-2 | 15 | TRBV5-5 | CASSVQTGPNYGYTF
- | TRBJ2-3 | 14 | TRBV7-2 | CASSLHRAADTQYF
- | TRBJ1-3 | 17 | TRBV4-2 | CASSSTLTGTIGNTIYF
- | TRBJ1-1 | 17 | TRBV5-1 | CASTQVAGGALDTEAFF
- | TRBJ1-2 | 13 | TRBV19 | CASSKGVAYGYTF
- | TRBJ1-1 | 15 | TRBV4-1 | CASSQPDRGNTEAFF
- | TRBJ1-2 | 13 | TRBV10-2 | CASNGGRNYGYTF